This T cell receptor (beta chain) originates from a study of T cells in Graves' hyperthyroidism and ophthalmopathy. Overall study: Before treatment of any kind, peripheral blood was taken at initial diagnosis.

RNA transcripts yielded amplified TCR beta CDR3 regions. The study used the HTBI primer set for a first-round RT-PCR of the TCR CDR3. TCRdb re-called the multiplex PCR reads through MiXCR, storing one row per CDR3 protein. This sample yields about 560,000 distinct CDR3 sequences, of which around 15% are seen a single time; approximately 15% belongs to the top ten. About this clonotype: Germline is not matched at one junction end, which may reflect a read error.

The CDR3 length is 16 residues. Germline V lookup: CDR1 SGHDT, CDR2 YYEEEE. Sequencing was done on a sample of blood. This chain connects TRBV5-6 to TRBJ1-2; the D gene is possibly TRBD1 (6 bases). The sequence came from a woman between 40 and 55 years old with Graves' hyperthyroidism. CDR3 in amino acids: CASSSWTVAGDYSYTF. The CDR3 nucleotides are TGTGCCAGCAGCTCCTGGACAGTTGCCGGGGACTATAGCTACACCTTC.